The clone carrying this T cell receptor beta chain was counted many times. Antigen: not known. Time point: newly diagnosed GD, antithyroid drugs for less than 3 months. Extracted RNA from PBMCs served as the source of the TCR library. CDR3 length equals 14 residues. V lost 7 bases to trimming and J lost 9 bases, with 20 bases between them. Germline V gives CDR1 SGHTS, CDR2 YDEGEE. Construction of TCR beta libraries relied on iRepertoire HTBI primers and on Arm-PCR targeting CDR3 regions. TCRdb recomputed calls from the multiplex PCR reads with MiXCR, one row per CDR3 protein. The sample lists hundreds of thousands of distinct CDR3 sequences, approximately 15% occurring once. These data originate in a study of regulatory T cells in long-lasting Graves disease. Study-wide results and limits: Persistent Graves' patients showed less TCR diversity than newly diagnosed patients showed.

These same data were also listed under a study on T cells in Graves' hyperthyroidism and ophthalmopathy. That paper states: The TCR CDR3 first-round RT-PCR relied on the HTBI primer set.

The TCR originated in a man younger than 40 with Graves disease. V usage is TRBV5-8 and J usage is TRBJ2-1; D not resolved. The sequences come from peripheral blood mononuclear cells (PBMCs), collected at new diagnosis, from a patient treated with antithyroid drugs. The CDR3 DNA sequence: TGTGCCAGCCCCCTCAGGCCGGGTCGGAGTGAGCAGTTCTTC. It encodes CASPLRPGRSEQFF. Using reference TRBV5-8 and TRBJ2-1 for the parts outside the CDR3, the full variable domain is EAGVTQSPTHLIKTRGQQATLRCSPISGHTSVYWYQQALGLGLQFLLWYDEGEERNRGNFPPRFSGRQFPNYSSELNVNALELEDSALYLCASPLRPGRSEQFFGPGTRLTVL.